The entry that follows covers one T cell receptor (beta chain) sequence. The length of the CDR3 is 14 residues. CDR1 SGHRS and CDR2 YFSETQ come from the germline V gene. Trimming cost V 10 bases and J 5 bases, with 19 bases left between them. The record originates from a study of blood T cell repertoires in COVID-19. Background on the study: Both acute and convalescent COVID-19 samples were obtained from the United States, Italy and Spain. PBMCs, B-cell-depleted T cells, or T cells provided the cDNA or gDNA that made up the material.

Methods used by the authors: Scientists estimated how many nucleated cells there were by amplifying reference gene primers. Sequenced by immunoSEQ multiplex PCR; TCRdb stores in-frame clones only, minus some. The D gene and trimming were derived from the DNA, and the V and J assignments and clone size from that table. The data contain about 150,000 clones, around 87% of them singletons. The rearrangement links TRBV5-1 to TRBJ2-1; possibly TRBD2 for D (5 bases). The sample was peripheral blood. The source of this sequence is a woman between 40 and 50 years old with acute or convalescent COVID-19. Here the CDR3 DNA reads TGCGCCGTGACGGGCGGAGGACTGGACAATGAGCAGTTCTTC. This translates into CAVTGGGLDNEQFF.